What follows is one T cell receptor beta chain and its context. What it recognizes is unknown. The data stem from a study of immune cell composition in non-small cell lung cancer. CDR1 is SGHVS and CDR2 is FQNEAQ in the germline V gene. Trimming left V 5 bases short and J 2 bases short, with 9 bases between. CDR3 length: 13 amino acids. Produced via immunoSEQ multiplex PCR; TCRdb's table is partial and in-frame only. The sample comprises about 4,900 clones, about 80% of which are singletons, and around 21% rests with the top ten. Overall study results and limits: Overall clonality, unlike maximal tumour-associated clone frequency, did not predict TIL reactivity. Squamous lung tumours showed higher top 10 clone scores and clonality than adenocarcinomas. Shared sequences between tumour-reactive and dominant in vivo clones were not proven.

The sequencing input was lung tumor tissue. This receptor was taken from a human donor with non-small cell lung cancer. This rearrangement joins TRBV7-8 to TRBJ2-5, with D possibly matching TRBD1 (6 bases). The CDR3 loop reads CASSRDRQETQYF. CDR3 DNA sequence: TGTGCCAGCAGCCGCGACAGGCAAGAGACCCAGTACTTC.